This T cell receptor beta chain originates from a study of control samples from healthy donors and cancer patients. The length of the CDR3 is 15 residues. The ends were cut back, 2 bases at V and 2 bases at J, with 13 bases in the middle. CDR1 is SGHRS, CDR2 YFSETQ, per germline. Libraries were prepared by immunoSEQ multiplex PCR; TCRdb keeps only in-frame clonotypes and omits some of them. The table has tens of thousands of clones, 94% seen once; the top ten hold approximately 3%. Specimen: blood. This rearrangement joins TRBV5-1 to TRBJ1-1, with TRBD1 as a possible D gene (6 bases). The receptor's source is a woman aged 25-40 years in good health. CDR3 sequence reads: CASSFEGGLNTEAFF. The CDR3 DNA reads as TGCGCCAGCAGCTTCGAGGGGGGGCTTAACACTGAAGCTTTCTTT.